This TCR beta chain was sequenced for a study of cytomegalovirus exposure and HLA in healthy donors. Overall study context: Membership in the Caucasian-associated ancestry cluster was found for about four fifths of fewer than 450 genotyped donors.

The PCR contained 60 Vbeta and 13 Jbeta primers. TCRdb's table, derived via immunoSEQ multiplex PCR, lists solely in-frame clones and lacks some. The profile shows about 120,000 clones, roughly four fifths of them singletons. Findings of the study overall: About 87% or about 30% of the time was how often most TCR beta V segments were productive, according to an earlier analysis.

V was pared by 2 bases and J by 0 bases, with 5 bases between. The CDR3 is made up of 13 amino acids. Germline V gene lookup returns CDR1 MDHEN and CDR2 SYDVKM. Regarding this clone: Its target is unknown.

The clonotype was recovered from a woman aged 25-40 years in good health and CMV-seropositive. Source material: PBMCs. The gene calls are TRBV28 and TRBJ2-7, with unresolved D. The CDR3 protein is CASSLLSSYEQYF. The CDR3 DNA sequence: TGTGCCAGCAGTTTACTGAGCTCCTACGAGCAGTACTTC.